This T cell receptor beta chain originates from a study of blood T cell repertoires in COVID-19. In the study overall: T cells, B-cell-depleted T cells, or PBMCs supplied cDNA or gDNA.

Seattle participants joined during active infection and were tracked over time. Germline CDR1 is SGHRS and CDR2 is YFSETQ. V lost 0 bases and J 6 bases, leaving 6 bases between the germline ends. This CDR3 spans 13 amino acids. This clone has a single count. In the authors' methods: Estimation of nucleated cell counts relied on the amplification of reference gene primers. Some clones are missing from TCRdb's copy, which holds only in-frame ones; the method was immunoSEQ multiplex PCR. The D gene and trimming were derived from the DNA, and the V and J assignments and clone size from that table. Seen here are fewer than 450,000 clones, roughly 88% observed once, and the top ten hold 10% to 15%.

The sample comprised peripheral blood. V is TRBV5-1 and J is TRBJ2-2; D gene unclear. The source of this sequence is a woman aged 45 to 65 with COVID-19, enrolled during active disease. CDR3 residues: CASSLELPGELFF. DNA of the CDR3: TGCGCCAGCAGCTTGGAACTCCCCGGGGAGCTGTTTTTT. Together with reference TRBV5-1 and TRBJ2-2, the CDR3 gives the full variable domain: KAGVTQTPRYLIKTRGQQVTLSCSPISGHRSVSWYQQTPGQGLQFLFEYFSETQRNKGNFPGRFSGRQFSNSRSEMNVSTLELGDSALYLCASSLELPGELFFGEGSRLTVL.